Listed here are 27 T cell receptor delta chains from one sample, sequenced in a study of gamma-delta chains in newborns, infants, children. TCRdb called clones from the reads again using CATT. The sample includes 7,500 to 10,000 delta-chain clones, 22% of them seen just once. Material: blood. Receptors originate from a child who was a newborn, infant or young child, either healthy, febrile or measles-vaccinated (not recorded which).

This clone was counted between two and nine times. The CDR3 DNA reads as TGTGCTCTTGGGGAACGTTCCTACGGACTTGGGCGGTACACCGATAAACTCATCTTT. Residues: CALGERSYGLGRYTDKLIF. The rearrangement uses TRDV1 and TRDJ1, with 7 nucleotides matching TRDD2. Trimming removed 1 base from V and 0 bases from J; junction bases left unmatched: 14. The CDR3 contains 19 residues. CDR1 and CDR2 from the germline V gene are TSWWSYY and QGS.

The table lists this clone with a few counts. The rearrangement joins TRDV2 to TRDJ1, with 10 bases matching TRDD3. The CDR3 has 20 residues. The ends lost 1 base at V and 4 bases at J; junction bases unmatched: 20. From germline, CDR1 is GEAIGNYY and CDR2 EKD. DNA for the CDR3: TGTGCCTGTGACACTTTACTCCGCTCCCTGGGGGATAGAGATTACGATAAACTCATCTTT. Protein sequence: CACDTLLRSLGDRDYDKLIF.

In the case of this clone: Relative to the germline gene, one junction end is altered; a read error may explain this. The gene calls are TRDV2 and TRDJ1; 10 bases match TRDD3. The CDR3 is 17 residues long. CDR1 GEAIGNYY and CDR2 EKD come from the germline V gene. The CDR3, as DNA: TGCGCCTGTGACTCGCTCTGGGGGATAGCAGTCACCGATAAACTCATCTTT. This encodes CACDSLWGIAVTDKLIF.

This clone has more than one count but fewer than ten. The CDR3 loop is CACDTVLRSSWDTRQMFF. CDR3 DNA sequence: TGTGCCTGTGACACGGTACTGAGAAGCTCCTGGGACACCCGACAGATGTTTTTC. The V gene is TRDV2, the J gene TRDJ3; no clear D. This CDR3 region has 18 residues. CDR1 is GEAIGNYY and CDR2 is EKD in the germline V gene. Trimming removed 1 base from V and 0 bases from J, with 12 bases in between.

The chain has TRDV2 and TRDJ1, with 9 positions matching TRDD3. The germline CDR1 and CDR2 sequences are GEAIGNYY and EKD. Germline trimming cut 2 bases from V and 3 bases from J; bases unmatched to any gene: 6. The CDR3 consists of 15 residues. In DNA form, the CDR3 reads TGTGCCTGTGACAAGCTGGGGGATTTCCCCGATAAACTCATCTTT. Protein sequence: CACDKLGDFPDKLIF.

About this clone: A read error is possible here, since a much larger clone lies one base away. The chain combines TRDV2 with TRDJ1; TRDD3 might be the D (5 bases). The germline CDR1 and CDR2 sequences are GEAIGNYY and EKD. The V gene lost 3 bases and the J gene lost 2 bases, with 12 bases spanning the gap. This CDR3 comprises 14 residues. The CDR3, as DNA: TGTGCCTGTGACTTACTGTGGGATACCGATAAACTCATCTTT. It encodes CACDLLWDTDKLIF.

This clone showed up just a few times. The chain couples TRDV1 to TRDJ1; 10 bases map to TRDD3. CDR3 size: 24 residues. V lost 0 bases and J lost 0; bases outside the gene matches: 25. Per the germline V gene, CDR1 is TSWWSYY and CDR2 is QGS. As DNA, the CDR3 is TGTGCTCTTGGGGAACTTCCTTCAGCCGTCCTCTGGGGGATAAGGGCCACGTACACCGATAAACTCATCTTT. Residues: CALGELPSAVLWGIRATYTDKLIF.

This clone has only a few counts. The chain employs TRDV2 and TRDJ1, with TRDD3 identical over 11 bases. Per the germline V gene, CDR1 is GEAIGNYY and CDR2 is EKD. Trimming at V came to 1 base and at J to 1 base, leaving 1 base not matched to a gene. The CDR3 totals 15 residues. The CDR3 DNA sequence: TGTGCCTGTGACACGTGGGGGATACGCACCGATAAACTCATCTTT. This codes for CACDTWGIRTDKLIF.

This clone was recorded a few times. The chain carries TRDV2 and TRDJ3; TRDD3 might be the D (6 bases). The V and J ends lost 0 bases and 1 base respectively, with 21 bases between them. In germline, CDR1 is GEAIGNYY, CDR2 EKD. This CDR3 is built from 21 residues. The CDR3 coding sequence is TGTGCCTGTGACACCGTTTCCCCGCAACTGGGCCGGTCCTGGGACACCCGACAGATGTTTTTC. Amino acids: CACDTVSPQLGRSWDTRQMFF.

This clone was seen just once. This CDR3 is also generated by other DNA sequences in the sample. The genes are TRDV2 and TRDJ1; D perhaps matches TRDD3 (6 bases). The CDR3 runs to 14 residues. V was pared by 0 bases and J by 0 bases, with 7 bases between. CDR1 and CDR2 from the germline V gene are GEAIGNYY and EKD. This CDR3 reads CACDTLGYTDKLIF. The CDR3 DNA sequence: TGTGCCTGTGACACCCTGGGGTACACCGATAAACTCATCTTT.

The table lists this clone with a count of one. The chain is built from TRDV2 and TRDJ1; 12 bases are shared with TRDD3. CDR3 length: 19 residues. The germline CDR1 and CDR2 sequences are GEAIGNYY and EKD. V shed 3 bases and J 1 base; nucleotides not matched to a gene: 14. As DNA, the CDR3 is TGTGCCTGTGACTCCCTCCTACTGGGGGATACCTACAGCACCGATAAACTCATCTTT. It encodes CACDSLLLGDTYSTDKLIF.

This clone counts as large. Other DNA variants within this sample encode the same CDR3. The chain couples TRDV2 to TRDJ1, with TRDD3 matching 11 bases. V lost 3 bases and J lost 0; bases outside the gene matches: 20. This CDR3 region has 21 residues. The germline V gene encodes CDR1 GEAIGNYY and CDR2 EKD. This CDR3 is CACDALGDTTQPLLYTDKLIF. In nucleotides, the CDR3 is TGTGCCTGTGACGCCCTGGGGGATACAACTCAACCCCTTCTCTACACCGATAAACTCATCTTT.

The chain links TRDV3 to TRDJ1, with 12 bases aligning to TRDD3. This CDR3 is 26 amino acids long. Germline CDR1 reads TVYSNPD; CDR2 reads GDNSRS (reference sequence). Losses at the gene ends were 1 base for V and 0 bases for J; bases not matched to a gene: 36. CDR3 amino acids: CAFKFKIRSWALSLLGDTPYTDKLIF. DNA for the CDR3: TGTGCCTTTAAATTTAAAATCAGAAGTTGGGCCCTTTCTTTACTGGGGGATACCCCGTACACCGATAAACTCATCTTT.

This clone was recorded a few times. The genes are TRDV1 and TRDJ1, with D perhaps assigned TRDD2 or TRDD3 (8 bases each). Germline V gene lookup returns CDR1 TSWWSYY and CDR2 QGS. The V end was cut by 1 base, the J end by 6 bases, with 27 bases between. The length of the CDR3 is 19 residues. CDR3 protein: CALGEPRRFLQGIRNKLIF. The DNA of the CDR3 is TGTGCTCTTGGGGAACCCCGCCGCTTCCTACAAGGGATACGCAATAAACTCATCTTT.

The genes are TRDV2 and TRDJ1, with D possibly matching TRDD3 (6 bases). V was clipped by 1 base and J by 1 base, with 9 bases between them. Germline V gene sequence: CDR1 GEAIGNYY, CDR2 EKD. The CDR3 has 14 residues. CDR3 protein: CACDTLGSTDKLIF. CDR3 in DNA: TGTGCCTGTGACACTCTGGGGTCCACCGATAAACTCATCTTT.

This clone counts as medium-sized. This chain uses TRDV2 with TRDJ1; 10 bases match TRDD3. Germline-derived CDR1 and CDR2 are GEAIGNYY and EKD. The CDR3 consists of 20 residues. V dropped 3 bases and J dropped 3; count of bases not matched to a gene: 21. For the CDR3, the DNA is TGTGCCTGTGACTCCGTGGTACCACTGGGGGATCTCCAAAGCTCCGATAAACTCATCTTT. As protein: CACDSVVPLGDLQSSDKLIF.

The V call is TRDV2, the J call TRDJ1; D gene ambiguous. The V end lost 2 bases, the J end lost 0 bases, and 9 bases lay between the germline ends. The CDR3 totals 14 residues. Germline assignment: CDR1 GEAIGNYY and CDR2 EKD. CDR3 nucleotides: TGTGCCTGTGACATACTCTGGTACACCGATAAACTCATCTTT. Protein: CACDILWYTDKLIF.

A note on this clone: A much more abundant neighbour one base away suggests this may be a read error. As DNA, the CDR3 is TGTGCCTGTGACAGCCTTCCCGGGGAACTGGTGGATAACTTGTACACCGATAAACTCATCTTT. Protein product: CACDSLPGELVDNLYTDKLIF. The chain combines TRDV2 with TRDJ1, with D perhaps TRDD2 (6 bases). The germline V gene encodes CDR1 GEAIGNYY and CDR2 EKD. V dropped 2 bases and J dropped 0 bases, with 30 bases sitting between them. This CDR3 region has 21 residues.

In this sample, this clone turned up a few times. The chain links TRDV2 to TRDJ1; the match to TRDD3 covers 8 bases. V shed 2 bases, J shed 7 bases, and the junction held 11 bases outside the gene matches. The germline CDR1 and CDR2 sequences are GEAIGNYY and EKD. The CDR3 runs to 15 residues. The CDR3 DNA reads as TGTGCCTGTGACAACGCGGGATTGGGGGATCCTAAACTCATCTTT. Translating gives CACDNAGLGDPKLIF.

On this clone itself: Just one base apart from a much larger clone, this may be a read error. The chain links TRDV2 to TRDJ1; D is possibly TRDD3 (7 bases). V was clipped by 1 base and J by 0 bases, with 47 bases between them. The CDR3 consists of 27 residues. CDR1 is GEAIGNYY, CDR2 EKD, per germline. Here the CDR3 reads CACDTLPSYSSGDIDPLQIPYTDKLIF. In DNA form, the CDR3 reads TGTGCCTGTGACACGCTGCCGTCCTACTCATCCGGGGATATCGATCCTCTACAGATCCCCTACACCGATAAACTCATCTTT.

This chain uses TRDV2 with TRDJ1, with 9 positions matching TRDD3. This CDR3 has 18 amino acids. CDR1 GEAIGNYY and CDR2 EKD come from the germline V gene. Unmatched junction bases numbered 11, after V lost 1 base and J lost 0 bases. CDR3 sequence (DNA): TGTGCCTGTGACACGATTGTACTGGGGGACTCATACACCGATAAACTCATCTTT. Protein product: CACDTIVLGDSYTDKLIF.

Concerning this clone: The sample carries other DNA sequences with the same CDR3. This chain joins TRDV2 and TRDJ1; no clear D. Trimming left V 3 bases short and J 0 bases short, with 10 bases between. Germline CDR1 is GEAIGNYY and CDR2 is EKD. The CDR3 covers 14 residues. CDR3 in DNA: TGTGCCTGTGACGGCTTGGGTTACACCGATAAACTCATCTTT. Encoded protein: CACDGLGYTDKLIF.

This clone came up a few times. The chain carries TRDV2 and TRDJ1; the D gene is possibly TRDD3 (6 bases). V was clipped by 3 bases and J by 3 bases, with 22 bases between them. The CDR3 runs to 17 residues. From germline, CDR1 is GEAIGNYY and CDR2 EKD. The CDR3 coding sequence is TGTGCCTGTGACCCCATGGGGGGTCCGCAGAGCGCCGATAAACTCATCTTT. This gives the protein CACDPMGGPQSADKLIF.

V gene TRDV2 combines with J gene TRDJ1, with TRDD3 matching over 8 bases. Looked up from germline, CDR1 is GEAIGNYY and CDR2 is EKD. The trim removed 0 bases at V and 3 bases at J, leaving 23 bases unmatched. CDR3 length equals 21 residues. DNA of the CDR3: TGTGCCTGTGACACCGATTATCCCTTCGGGCGTTTCCAGGGATACGCCGATAAACTCATCTTT. It yields the protein CACDTDYPFGRFQGYADKLIF.

Concerning this clone itself: Mismatch with germline at one junction end may stem from a read error. The chain uses TRDV2 and TRDJ3; 9 nucleotides match TRDD3. The germline gives CDR1 GEAIGNYY, CDR2 EKD. There are 21 residues in the CDR3. CDR3 protein: CACDTVSAGGYRSWDTRQTFF. The CDR3 coding sequence is TGTGCCTGTGACACCGTGTCGGCGGGGGGATACCGCTCCTGGGACACCCGACAGACGTTTTTC.

Concerning this clone: A much more abundant neighbour one base away suggests this may be a read error. The V call is TRDV2, the J call TRDJ1; 10 positions match TRDD3. This CDR3 is built from 19 residues. CDR1 is GEAIGNYY, CDR2 EKD, per germline. CDR3 loop: CARDIPPNWGIENTDKLIF. The CDR3 bases are TGTGCCCGTGACATCCCCCCTAACTGGGGGATCGAGAACACCGATAAACTCATCTTT.

This clone came up a few times. The V call is TRDV2, the J call TRDJ1; TRDD3 aligns across 9 bases. The germline V gene has CDR1 GEAIGNYY and CDR2 EKD. The J segment lost 0 bases and the V segment lost 4 bases, leaving 8 bases of the junction unmatched. This CDR3 comprises 16 residues. The CDR3 here is CACEPLGDVYTDKLIF. The DNA for the CDR3 is TGTGCCTGTGAACCACTGGGGGACGTCTACACCGATAAACTCATCTTT.